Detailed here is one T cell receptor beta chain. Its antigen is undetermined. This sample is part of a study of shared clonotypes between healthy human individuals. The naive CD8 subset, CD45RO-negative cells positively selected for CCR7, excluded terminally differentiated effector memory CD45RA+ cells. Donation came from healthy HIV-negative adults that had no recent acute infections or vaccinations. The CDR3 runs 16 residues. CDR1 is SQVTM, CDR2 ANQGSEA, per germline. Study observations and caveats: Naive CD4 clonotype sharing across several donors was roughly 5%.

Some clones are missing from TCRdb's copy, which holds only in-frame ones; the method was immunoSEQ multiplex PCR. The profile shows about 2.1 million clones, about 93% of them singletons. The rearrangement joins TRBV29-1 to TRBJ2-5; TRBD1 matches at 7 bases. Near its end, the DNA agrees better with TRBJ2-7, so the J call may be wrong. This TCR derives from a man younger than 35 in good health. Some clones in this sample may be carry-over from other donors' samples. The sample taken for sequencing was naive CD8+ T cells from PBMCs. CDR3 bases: TGCAGCGTTCGACCCAAAAGACAGGGTCTCCCCTACGAGCAGTACTTC. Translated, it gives CSVRPKRQGLPYEQYF.